Below, 17 T cell receptor beta chains from the same sample are listed, as sequenced in a study of PD-L1 blockade in urothelial cancer. Time point noted: pretreatment peripheral blood. This table comes from immunoSEQ multiplex PCR, and its TCRdb copy is limited to in-frame clones, with some not included. Of over 75,000 clones detected, 89% appear once; the ten largest clones hold over 0.95%. Specimen: PBMCs, collected around atezolizumab (anti-PD-L1) treatment. These receptors were taken from a woman older than 75 with urothelial cancer.

V gene TRBV28 combines with J gene TRBJ2-7; 9 nucleotides agree with TRBD1. Germline trimming cut 7 bases from V and 4 bases from J; bases unmatched to any gene: 5. The CDR3 is 13 amino acids. Germline CDR1 MDHEN, CDR2 SYDVKM. As DNA, the CDR3 is TGTGCCAGCATAGGGACAGGGCTGTACGAGCAGTACTTC. As protein: CASIGTGLYEQYF.

V and J are TRBV5-1 and TRBJ1-4; 7 bases map to TRBD1. J lost 5 bases, V lost 4 bases, and 8 bases had no gene match. Looked up from germline, CDR1 is SGHRS and CDR2 is YFSETQ. This CDR3 has 15 amino acids. The CDR3 sequence is CASSVSGTENEKLFF. The CDR3, as DNA: TGCGCCAGCAGCGTCTCCGGGACAGAAAATGAAAAACTGTTTTTT.

V and J are TRBV19 and TRBJ1-4, with TRBD1 as a possible D gene (5 bases). V lost 5 bases and J 6 bases, leaving 13 bases between the germline ends. In germline, CDR1 is LNHDA, CDR2 SQIVND (reference sequence). There are 14 residues in the CDR3. The CDR3, as DNA: TGTGCCAGTAGTCCGACAGAGCGATATGAAAAACTGTTTTTT. This encodes CASSPTERYEKLFF.

Details on this clone: This CDR3 is also generated by other DNA sequences in the sample. As DNA, the CDR3 is TGTGCCAGCTCACCTGGGACAGGGGGCAATCAGCCCCAGCATTTT. It is translated as CASSPGTGGNQPQHF. The gene calls are TRBV18 and TRBJ1-5; TRBD1 agrees at 10 bases. Germline V gives CDR1 KGHSH, CDR2 LQKENI. After removal of 3 bases from V and 2 bases from J, the junction contained 1 base not matched to a gene. The CDR3 sequence is 15 residues long.

The genes are TRBV9 and TRBJ2-3; 8 nucleotides match TRBD2. Germline V gene sequence: CDR1 SGDLS, CDR2 YYNGEE. The CDR3 covers 15 residues. V lost 0 bases to trimming and J lost 2 bases; unmatched junction nucleotides: 2. The CDR3 region is CASSVVAGPTDTQYF. The CDR3 region has the DNA TGTGCCAGCAGCGTAGTAGCGGGACCCACAGATACGCAGTATTTT.

The V gene is TRBV7-9, the J gene TRBJ1-2, with D unresolved. V was trimmed by 1 base and J by 2 bases, leaving 5 bases between them. The CDR3 is made up of 13 amino acids. CDR1 is SEHNR and CDR2 is FQNEAQ in the germline V gene (reference sequence). The DNA of the CDR3 is TGTGCCAGCAGCTTAGGCCGGAACTATGGCTACACCTTC. Its translation is CASSLGRNYGYTF.

The chain employs TRBV19 and TRBJ2-7; weak D call: TRBD2 (5 bases). The CDR3 runs to 12 residues. Germline V gives CDR1 LNHDA, CDR2 SQIVND (reference sequence). Trimming shortened V by 7 bases and J by 6 bases, and 13 bases separated the two germline ends. Written as DNA, the CDR3 is TGTGCCAGTATTAGGATCGAGGGCGAGCAGTACTTC. This gives the protein CASIRIEGEQYF.

V and J are TRBV4-1 and TRBJ2-7, with TRBD2 matching over 13 bases. The V gene's germline CDR1 is MGHRA and CDR2 YSYEKL. The CDR3 sequence is 16 residues long. With V trimmed by 4 bases and J by 6 bases, 9 bases remained unmatched. The CDR3 DNA sequence: TGCGCCAGCAGCCCCCAAGGGACTAGCGGGATCCTCGAGCAGTACTTC. Amino acid sequence: CASSPQGTSGILEQYF.

The chain couples TRBV28 to TRBJ2-7; weak D call: TRBD1 (5 bases). Trimming took off 4 bases at V and 2 bases at J, with 21 bases between the two ends. Per germline, CDR1 MDHEN and CDR2 SYDVKM. The CDR3 consists of 17 residues. The CDR3 DNA sequence: TGTGCCAGCAGTTCGGACACCAGTACGACTCTACCCTACGAGCAGTACTTC. Translated, it gives CASSSDTSTTLPYEQYF.

The V call is TRBV12-5, the J call TRBJ2-2, with D unresolved. CDR1 and CDR2 from the germline V gene are LGHNT and FRNRAP. The CDR3 length is 19 residues. V was clipped by 2 bases and J by 0 bases, with 19 bases between them. In DNA form, the CDR3 reads TGTGCTAGTGGTTTGACATCCCCAAGTACTCAGGCGAACACCGGGGAGCTGTTTTTT. Its translation is CASGLTSPSTQANTGELFF.

J is TRBJ2-3 and V is TRBV9; the D gene is possibly TRBD2 (5 bases). This CDR3 is built from 15 residues. Between the trimmed V and J ends, which lost 0 bases and 2 bases, there was a span of 10 bases. The germline V gene encodes CDR1 SGDLS and CDR2 YYNGEE. The DNA of the CDR3 is TGTGCCAGCAGCGTAGGAGGGCAGCTCACAGATACGCAGTATTTT. This codes for CASSVGGQLTDTQYF.

J is TRBJ2-1 and V is TRBV15; D perhaps matches TRBD2 (6 bases). Germline CDR1 reads LNHNV; CDR2 reads YYDKDF (reference sequence). CDR3 length: 15 residues. Trimming cost V 0 bases and J 7 bases, with 13 bases left between them. This CDR3 reads CATSRDAPSVNEQFF. For the CDR3, the DNA is TGTGCCACCAGCAGAGACGCACCTAGCGTAAATGAGCAGTTCTTC.

The chain is built from TRBV5-1 and TRBJ2-1; 8 bases align to TRBD2. The ends lost 3 bases at V and 3 bases at J; junction bases unmatched: 5. This CDR3 contains 15 residues. Germline CDR1 and CDR2: SGHRS and YFSETQ. CDR3: CASSSDGTSYNEQFF. The CDR3 region has the DNA TGCGCCAGCAGCTCAGACGGGACTAGCTACAATGAGCAGTTCTTC.

This clone was seen only a few times. This chain links TRBV15 with TRBJ2-4; TRBD1 is a possible D gene (6 bases). CDR3 length: 15 residues. Germline assignment: CDR1 LNHNV and CDR2 YYDKDF (reference sequence). Between the trimmed V and J ends, which lost 2 bases and 13 bases, there was a span of 21 bases. CDR3 region: CATSRTRDTQSFQYF. CDR3 DNA: TGTGCCACCAGCAGAACCCGGGACACCCAATCGTTCCAGTACTTC.

This sequence joins TRBV18 and TRBJ1-5; a possible D gene is TRBD1 (5 bases). CDR3 length: 15 residues. CDR1 is KGHSH, CDR2 LQKENI, per germline. V lost 6 bases, J lost 2 bases, and 14 bases lay in between. Here the CDR3 reads CASSLTGEGNQPQHF. CDR3 DNA sequence: TGTGCCAGCTCTCTTACGGGGGAGGGCAATCAGCCCCAGCATTTT.

This clone was observed once. V is TRBV2 and J is TRBJ2-7; 9 nucleotides agree with TRBD2. Germline lookup yields CDR1 SNHLY and CDR2 FYNNEI. This CDR3 is built from 17 residues. The ends lost 4 bases at V and 6 bases at J; junction bases unmatched: 16. The CDR3 nucleotides are TGTGCCAGCAGTGGGGGTCTTGCGGGAGGGGAATTGATCGAGCAGTACTTC. Its translation: CASSGGLAGGELIEQYF.

The genes are TRBV11-3 and TRBJ2-1, with 9 bases matching TRBD1. The CDR3 contains 15 residues. The germline V gene encodes CDR1 SGHNT and CDR2 YENEEA. V lost 5 bases to trimming and J lost 6 bases; unmatched junction nucleotides: 8. DNA for the CDR3: TGTGCCAGCAGCATCGGACAGGGGAGAAGCAATGAGCAGTTCTTC. It specifies CASSIGQGRSNEQFF.